The sequence of this T cell receptor (beta chain) was determined in a study of beta chain features in type 1 diabetes. This clone was seen a handful of times. The antigen is undetermined. The authors reverse transcribed all of the isolated RNA, so sequencing captured expressed TCRB transcripts. Data came from immunoSEQ multiplex PCR; TCRdb stores just in-frame clones and leaves some out. The sample lists about 900,000 clones; roughly 15% were seen once. Looked up from germline, CDR1 is SGHDT and CDR2 is YYEEEE. The CDR3 length is 17 residues. V lost 4 bases and J lost 3, with 20 bases in between. CD4+ naive, central memory, regulatory and stem cell-like memory cells were sorted via CD45RO/CCR7/CD25/CD127/CD95/CD27. Sorting produced populations that all topped 98% purity. Study-wide findings and caveats: The influence of HLA type on TCRB rearrangement stayed undetermined. A closer apparent resemblance between naive, central memory and Treg TCRB repertoires was seen in patients than in healthy donors.

The chain combines TRBV5-6 with TRBJ2-1; D gene uncertain. The material sequenced was naive CD4+ T cells from blood. The origin of this receptor is a woman aged 18-30 years in good health. The CDR3 loop reads CASSPFQKASRYNEQFF. The CDR3, as DNA: TGTGCCAGCAGCCCATTTCAGAAGGCCTCCCGCTACAATGAGCAGTTCTTC.